Presented here are 31 T cell receptor beta chains from one specimen sequenced in a study of OX40 agonist ivuxolimab in advanced cancers. Repertoires were generated with immunoSEQ multiplex PCR, while TCRdb's copy carries only in-frame clones and drops some. The sample includes 43,000 or so clones, about 88% of them seen just once. Sequencing was performed on CD4+ or CD8+ T cells sorted from blood, taken in a trial of the OX40 agonist ivuxolimab. The receptors here all came from an adult with an advanced solid tumor such as melanoma, head and neck, liver or kidney cancer.

The J gene is TRBJ2-7, the V gene TRBV6-1; 8 bases are a match to TRBD1. This CDR3 region has 12 residues. The trim removed 5 bases at V and 4 bases at J, leaving 1 base unmatched. Per the germline V gene, CDR1 is MNHNS and CDR2 is SASEGT. The CDR3, as DNA: TGTGCCAGCAGTCAGGGGGCGTACGAGCAGTACTTC. As protein: CASSQGAYEQYF.

The chain couples TRBV2 to TRBJ1-3; TRBD1 might be the D (6 bases). CDR1 is SNHLY and CDR2 is FYNNEI in the germline V gene. The CDR3 runs to 14 residues. V was cut by 9 bases and J by 0 bases, with 12 bases left in between. Here the CDR3 reads CASGQRISGNTIYF. The DNA for the CDR3 is TGTGCCAGTGGACAGAGGATCTCTGGAAACACCATATATTTT. The full variable domain, with the rest looked up from reference TRBV2 and TRBJ1-3, is EPEVTQTPSHQVTQMGQEVILRCVPISNHLYFYWYRQILGQKVEFLVSFYNNEISEKSEIFDDQFSVERPDGSNFTLKIRSTKLEDSAMYFCASGQRISGNTIYFGEGSWLTVV.

The chain joins TRBV7-9 to TRBJ2-1; maybe TRBD2 (5 bases). The V gene's germline CDR1 is SEHNR and CDR2 FQNEAQ (reference sequence). The germline V and J ends were trimmed by 2 bases and 5 bases, with 16 bases remaining between them. The CDR3 has 16 amino acids. CDR3 sequence: CASSLFRPGSDNEQFF. For the CDR3, the DNA is TGTGCCAGCAGCTTATTCCGCCCGGGATCGGACAATGAGCAGTTCTTC.

Only one count was recorded for this clone. For the CDR3, the DNA is TGCGCCAGCAGCTCTCAAGACAGGGGGCGTGACAATGAGCAGTTCTTC. Translation gives CASSSQDRGRDNEQFF. The rearrangement joins TRBV4-3 to TRBJ2-1; 10 bases map to TRBD1. The CDR3 length is 16 residues. Germline V gene sequence: CDR1 LGHNA, CDR2 YSLEER. V trimming: 5 bases; J trimming: 5 bases; junction bases outside the gene matches: 9.

The CDR3 DNA reads TGTGCCAGCAGTCCATACCCCCCCGAGATACAGGATGAGCAGTTCTTC. This codes for CASSPYPPEIQDEQFF. The V and J genes are TRBV27 and TRBJ2-1; TRBD1 is a possible D gene (5 bases). CDR3 length: 16 amino acids. Germline V lookup: CDR1 MNHEY, CDR2 SMNVEV (reference sequence). The V gene lost 5 bases and the J gene lost 8 bases, with 22 bases spanning the gap.

The J gene is TRBJ2-7, the V gene TRBV4-3; D gene unclear. The CDR3 contains 15 residues. Germline-derived CDR1 and CDR2 are LGHNA and YSLEER. V was pared by 0 bases and J by 0 bases, with 9 bases between. CDR3 residues: CASSQDLSSSYEQYF. The CDR3 DNA sequence: TGCGCCAGCAGCCAAGATCTAAGCAGCTCCTACGAGCAGTACTTC.

The CDR3 loop reads CASRQQGDEQYF. The CDR3 DNA reads TGTGCCAGCAGACAACAGGGTGACGAGCAGTACTTC. The chain recombines TRBV7-9 with TRBJ2-7, with D tentatively TRBD1 (6 bases). Germline CDR1 SEHNR, CDR2 FQNEAQ (reference sequence). Trimming stripped 6 bases from V and 5 bases from J, with 11 bases between. The CDR3 runs to 12 residues.

The DNA for the CDR3 is TGTGCCTCGGGGACAGGACGAATTCCTAACTATGGCTACACCTTC. The encoded protein is CASGTGRIPNYGYTF. The V gene is TRBV30, the J gene TRBJ1-2, with 8 bases aligning to TRBD1. Germline V lookup: CDR1 GTSNPN, CDR2 SVGIG (reference sequence). The V and J ends lost 7 bases and 0 bases, in that order; junction bases with no gene match: 10. There are 15 residues in the CDR3.

This rearrangement joins TRBV6-6 to TRBJ2-3; 9 positions agree with TRBD2. This CDR3 has 16 amino acids. V shed 2 bases, J shed 3 bases, and the junction held 6 bases outside the gene matches. Germline values: CDR1 MNHNY, CDR2 SVGAGI (reference sequence). The CDR3 loop reads CASSYVAGEFTDTQYF. The CDR3 DNA reads as TGTGCCAGCAGTTACGTAGCGGGGGAGTTTACAGATACGCAGTATTTT.

Within the sample, this clone is medium-sized. The chain couples TRBV12-5 to TRBJ2-2; tentative D call: TRBD2 (6 bases). Germline-derived CDR1 and CDR2 are LGHNT and FRNRAP. V lost 11 bases and J lost 6, with 10 bases in between. There are 11 residues in the CDR3. In DNA, the CDR3 is TGTGCTGGAGGGGACGCCGGGGAGCTGTTTTTT. It codes for CAGGDAGELFF.

The chain joins TRBV11-2 to TRBJ2-7; D call uncertain. The germline V gene has CDR1 SGHAT and CDR2 FQNNGV. V was trimmed by 1 base and J by 9 bases, leaving 10 bases between them. This CDR3 comprises 12 residues. The CDR3 reads CASSLGVSGQYF. The CDR3 bases are TGTGCCAGCAGCTTAGGCGTGTCTGGGCAGTACTTC.

Only one count was recorded for this clone. The chain uses TRBV7-6 and TRBJ2-3, with 8 bases matching TRBD2. This CDR3 is 14 amino acids long. The trim removed 4 bases at V and 4 bases at J, leaving 4 bases unmatched. Germline CDR1 reads SGHVS; CDR2 reads FNYEAQ. Here the CDR3 DNA reads TGTGCCAGCAGCTACGGGGGGGCCGCAGATACGCAGTATTTT. It encodes CASSYGGAADTQYF. The complete variable domain, with remaining parts taken from reference TRBV7-6 and TRBJ2-3, reads GAGVSQSPRYKVTKRGQDVALRCDPISGHVSLYWYRQALGQGPEFLTYFNYEAQQDKSGLPNDRFSAERPEGSISTLTIQRTEQRDSAMYRCASSYGGAADTQYFGPGTRLTVL.

This clone was detected once. This rearrangement joins TRBV7-7 to TRBJ2-2; 11 bases are shared with TRBD2. CDR1 and CDR2 from the germline V gene are SSHAT and FNYEAQ (reference sequence). The CDR3 is 19 amino acids. After removal of 7 bases from V and 2 bases from J, the junction contained 15 bases not matched to a gene. CDR3: CASTLAGAQGNPNTGELFF. The CDR3 DNA sequence: TGTGCCAGCACACTAGCGGGGGCGCAGGGCAACCCTAACACCGGGGAGCTGTTTTTT. Together with reference TRBV7-7 and TRBJ2-2, the CDR3 gives the full variable domain: GAGVSQSPRYKVTKRGQDVTLRCDPISSHATLYWYQQALGQGPEFLTYFNYEAQPDKSGLPSDRFSAERPEGSISTLTIQRTEQRDSAMYRCASTLAGAQGNPNTGELFFGEGSRLTVL.

The V call is TRBV14, the J call TRBJ2-2; D is ambiguous. V was shortened by 1 base and J by 6 bases, with 6 bases between the two germline ends. This CDR3 is built from 13 residues. Germline V gives CDR1 SGHDN, CDR2 FVKESK. Here the CDR3 DNA reads TGTGCCAGCAGCCAAGGTACAGCCGGGGAGCTGTTTTTT. As protein: CASSQGTAGELFF.

The V and J genes are TRBV11-1 and TRBJ2-7, with D perhaps TRBD1 (7 bases). This CDR3 comprises 14 residues. CDR1 is SGHAT and CDR2 is FQDESV in the germline V gene (reference sequence). V dropped 6 bases and J dropped 2 bases, with 14 bases sitting between them. The CDR3 nucleotides are TGTGCCAGCAGGCGGGACAGAGGGCCCTACGAGCAGTACTTC. It is translated as CASRRDRGPYEQYF.

V usage is TRBV7-6 and J usage is TRBJ1-1; no firm D call. Per the germline V gene, CDR1 is SGHVS and CDR2 is FNYEAQ. Trimming stripped 4 bases from V and 2 bases from J, with 14 bases between. The CDR3 is 15 residues long. The CDR3 is CASSSISGLNTEAFF. CDR3 DNA: TGTGCCAGCAGCTCTATATCCGGACTTAACACTGAAGCTTTCTTT.

This chain joins TRBV19 and TRBJ2-3, with a weak D call TRBD1 (5 bases). Germline V gene sequence: CDR1 LNHDA, CDR2 SQIVND (reference sequence). V lost 4 bases and J 3 bases, leaving 17 bases between the germline ends. This CDR3 contains 16 residues. The CDR3 is CASSTIQGAGTDTQYF. CDR3 in DNA: TGTGCCAGTAGTACAATACAAGGGGCTGGTACAGATACGCAGTATTTT.

This clone has just one count. V is TRBV4-3 and J is TRBJ1-1; possibly TRBD1 for D (6 bases). V dropped 0 bases and J dropped 4 bases, with 21 bases sitting between them. The CDR3 runs 18 residues. CDR1 and CDR2 (germline): LGHNA, YSLEER. The CDR3 region has the DNA TGCGCCAGCAGCCAAGAGCCCATCTTCAGGGGAGGGGGCACTGAAGCTTTCTTT. It specifies CASSQEPIFRGGGTEAFF.

The chain uses TRBV7-3 and TRBJ2-3; D gene uncertain. Per germline, CDR1 SGHTA and CDR2 FQGTGA. Trimming shortened V by 4 bases and J by 3 bases, and 8 bases separated the two germline ends. The CDR3 totals 13 residues. CDR3 sequence reads: CASSSLGTDTQYF. DNA of the CDR3: TGTGCCAGCAGCTCATTAGGAACAGATACGCAGTATTTT.

This clone was seen just once. The chain joins TRBV9 to TRBJ2-3; 11 bases align to TRBD2. CDR3 length: 17 residues. Germline CDR1 SGDLS, CDR2 YYNGEE. Trimming at V came to 4 bases and at J to 4 bases, leaving 11 bases not matched to a gene. The CDR3 DNA reads as TGTGCCAGCAGCTCTGAGGTTAGCGGGGGGGCCCCAGATACGCAGTATTTT. Amino acid sequence: CASSSEVSGGAPDTQYF.

The chain is built from TRBV4-1 and TRBJ2-7; TRBD1 or TRBD2 may be the D gene (5 bases each). Trimming stripped 3 bases from V and 0 bases from J, with 12 bases between. CDR1 is MGHRA, CDR2 YSYEKL, per germline. This CDR3 is 15 amino acids long. CDR3 DNA: TGCGCCAGCAGCCAGGGGACGGCGAGCTCCTACGAGCAGTACTTC. Translated, it gives CASSQGTASSYEQYF.

This clone has only one observation. The V and J genes are TRBV7-2 and TRBJ1-2, with 8 positions matching TRBD1. This CDR3 region has 15 residues. Germline CDR1 and CDR2: SGHTA and FQGNSA. V lost 4 bases and J lost 1; bases outside the gene matches: 5. The DNA for the CDR3 is TGTGCCAGCAGCTGGAGGGACAGGAGTAACTATGGCTACACCTTC. Its translation is CASSWRDRSNYGYTF.

The chain links TRBV7-9 to TRBJ2-1; D is unclear. Germline-derived CDR1 and CDR2 are SEHNR and FQNEAQ (reference sequence). This CDR3 region has 13 residues. Trimming pared 3 bases from V and 10 bases from J, leaving 13 bases between. The CDR3 loop reads CASSFGTISEQFF. The CDR3 DNA follows: TGTGCCAGCAGCTTTGGCACCATATCCGAGCAGTTCTTC.

The rearrangement joins TRBV2 to TRBJ2-5, with a weak D call TRBD2 (6 bases). V lost 6 bases and J lost 5, with 16 bases in between. This CDR3 has 14 residues. Looked up from germline, CDR1 is SNHLY and CDR2 is FYNNEI. The CDR3 here is CASRAGGRGETQYF. The CDR3 DNA follows: TGTGCCAGCAGGGCCGGAGGGAGAGGCGAGACCCAGTACTTC.

A few counts support this clone. This chain links TRBV6-4 with TRBJ1-1; D ambiguous. This CDR3 has 14 amino acids. Trimming shortened V by 0 bases and J by 11 bases, and 16 bases separated the two germline ends. The germline gives CDR1 MRHNA, CDR2 SNTAGT. Here the CDR3 reads CASSDSGLGGDAFF. DNA of the CDR3: TGTGCCAGCAGTGACTCAGGTCTGGGCGGGGATGCTTTCTTT.

This chain links TRBV7-2 with TRBJ2-7; D possibly corresponds to TRBD2 (6 bases). Germline V gene lookup returns CDR1 SGHTA and CDR2 FQGNSA. The CDR3 is 13 residues long. Trimming removed 3 bases at V and 2 bases at J, with 8 bases between. CDR3 nucleotide sequence: TGTGCCAGCAGCTTTAGCGGCACCTACGAGCAGTACTTC. Its translation: CASSFSGTYEQYF.

This chain links TRBV4-1 with TRBJ2-5; 8 bases map to TRBD1. Germline V lookup: CDR1 MGHRA, CDR2 YSYEKL. The CDR3 sequence is 15 residues long. V lost 2 bases, J lost 5 bases, and 7 bases stayed unmatched. CDR3: CASSQPQTGVETQYF. The CDR3 nucleotides read TGCGCCAGCAGCCAACCTCAGACAGGGGTGGAGACCCAGTACTTC.

The sample holds one count of this clone. The chain combines TRBV13 with TRBJ2-3, with D possibly TRBD2 on 7 matching bases. The ends were cut back, 8 bases at V and 3 bases at J, with 18 bases in the middle. The CDR3 consists of 15 residues. Germline-derived CDR1 and CDR2 are PRHDT and FYEKMQ (reference sequence). CDR3 loop: CASHKRGASTDTQYF. In nucleotides, the CDR3 is TGTGCCAGCCATAAACGGGGGGCCTCGACAGATACGCAGTATTTT.

The chain carries TRBV9 and TRBJ1-4, with a possible D match to TRBD1 (6 bases). V was trimmed by 4 bases and J by 7 bases, leaving 17 bases between them. Looked up from germline, CDR1 is SGDLS and CDR2 is YYNGEE. The CDR3 extends over 15 amino acids. The CDR3 spells CASSTRGGAVEKLFF. CDR3 nucleotides: TGTGCCAGCAGCACCCGAGGGGGGGCGGTTGAAAAACTGTTTTTT.

V is TRBV27 and J is TRBJ1-6; D not certain. Trimming stripped 6 bases from V and 8 bases from J, with 11 bases between. Germline V lookup: CDR1 MNHEY, CDR2 SMNVEV (reference sequence). CDR3 length: 13 residues. Here the CDR3 DNA reads TGTGCCAGCAGCCCCCGCCCTTATTCACCCCTCCACTTT. Its protein product is CASSPRPYSPLHF.

V is TRBV2 and J is TRBJ2-2; no reliable D call. The CDR3 length is 12 residues. CDR1 is SNHLY and CDR2 is FYNNEI in the germline V gene. Trimming left V 7 bases short and J 6 bases short, with 9 bases between. CDR3 sequence reads: CASIRAPGELFF. In DNA form, the CDR3 reads TGTGCCAGCATAAGAGCTCCCGGGGAGCTGTTTTTT.